A selection of T cell receptor beta chains follows, all from one sample in a study of shared T cell receptors in the human thymus. Produced via immunoSEQ multiplex PCR; TCRdb's table is partial and in-frame only. Of hundreds of thousands of clones listed, 80% to 90% are singletons. Separately, the same data were catalogued under a study of human thymus T cells.

Sequencing input: thymocytes. The receptors were gathered from a girl under three years old with a congenital heart defect. The CDR3 runs from the conserved cysteine through the conserved F or W. D genes are given only for firm matches. Where a row states a size, it is once, few, many or the class of an expanded clone; other rows omit it.

abundance	j_gene	v_gene	d_gene	CDR3aa	CDR3nt
NA	TRBJ1-6	TRBV19	NA	CASSREVNSPLHF	TGTGCCAGTAGCAGAGAGGTTAATTCACCCCTCCACTTT
NA	TRBJ1-1	TRBV6-1	TRBD1	CASSKPGQGTTEAFF	TGTGCCAGCAGTAAACCGGGACAGGGGACCACTGAAGCTTTCTTT
NA	TRBJ2-7	TRBV29-1	NA	CSVRHDSSYEQYF	TGCAGCGTACGGCACGACAGTTCCTACGAGCAGTACTTC
NA	TRBJ1-2	TRBV5-1	NA	CASSFGQSLSPYGYTF	TGCGCCAGCAGCTTCGGACAGTCCTTATCCCCGTATGGCTACACCTTC
NA	TRBJ2-7	TRBV4-2	TRBD2	CASSPLRLAGNYEQYF	TGTGCCAGCAGCCCACTCCGACTAGCGGGGAACTACGAGCAGTACTTC
NA	TRBJ1-6	TRBV4-3	TRBD1	CASSHHGQGTYNSPLHF	TGCGCCAGCAGCCATCACGGACAGGGCACCTATAATTCCCCCCTCCACTTT
NA	TRBJ1-1	TRBV7-3	NA	CASSLTPGVNTEAFF	TGTGCCAGCAGCTTAACTCCCGGGGTGAACACTGAAGCTTTCTTT
NA	TRBJ2-1	TRBV10-3	TRBD1	CAITEGRDRGNEQFF	TGTGCCATCACCGAGGGCCGGGACAGGGGTAATGAGCAGTTCTTC
NA	TRBJ1-5	TRBV28	NA	CASSLQDQPQHF	TGTGCCAGCAGTTTGCAGGATCAGCCCCAGCATTTT
once	TRBJ2-5	TRBV7-2	TRBD1	CASSVSWTGPQETQYF	TGTGCCAGCAGCGTCTCTTGGACAGGGCCTCAAGAGACCCAGTACTTC